This T cell receptor (beta chain) was identified in a study of PD-1 blockade in classical Hodgkin lymphoma. Study-wide points: Complete responders' diversity at baseline resembled that of newly diagnosed patients. Still unresolved is the cause of the repertoire differences, which may be disease activity or prior therapy. Those starting nivolumab under 1 year post-ASCT were excluded.

This clone was seen a single time. Antigen specificity is unknown. The time point is: cycle 4 day 1 (C4D1), after more than five weeks of nivolumab. Relapse was seen in all patients after autologous stem cell transplantation, and brentuximab vedotin exposure was variable. V was clipped by 0 bases and J by 0 bases, with 15 bases between them. In germline, CDR1 is LNHDA, CDR2 SQIVND (reference sequence). The CDR3 consists of 18 residues. Profiling relied on immunoSEQ multiplex PCR, and the TCRdb table lists in-frame clones only, not all of them. This table has about 44,000 clones, roughly 65% appearing once.

The sequence derives from a human donor with classical Hodgkin lymphoma. V usage is TRBV19 and J usage is TRBJ1-5, with D unclear. This sample comprised peripheral blood mononuclear cells (PBMCs), obtained before the fourth cycle of nivolumab. CDR3 residues: CASSIDGYSLPSNQPQHF. The CDR3 coding sequence is TGTGCCAGTAGTATAGATGGGTACAGCCTACCTAGCAATCAGCCCCAGCATTTT.